This T cell receptor beta chain was captured in a study of T cells in Graves' hyperthyroidism and ophthalmopathy. Those with hyperthyroidism were 18 to 65 years old, newly diagnosed, and ill for under 2 months. RNA transcripts provided the source from which TCR beta CDR3 regions were amplified. Carried out on the TCR CDR3, a first-round RT-PCR used the HTBI primer set. MiXCR was run by TCRdb on the multiplex PCR reads, yielding one entry per CDR3 protein. The profile covers around 300,000 distinct CDR3 sequences, with roughly 13% appearing a single time and 20% to 25% taken by the ten largest. V gave up 5 bases and J gave up 5 bases, with 12 bases separating them. The CDR3 is made up of 14 amino acids.

Sequenced: blood. V gene TRBV12-3 or TRBV12-4 combines with J gene TRBJ2-2; D is perhaps TRBD1 (6 bases). This TCR was sampled from a woman in her twenties or thirties with Graves' hyperthyroidism. The CDR3, as DNA: TGTGCCAGCAGTGCGGACAGATTGACCGGGGAGCTGTTTTTT. As protein: CASSADRLTGELFF.